The 2 T cell receptor beta chains in this list originate from one sample, sequenced in a study of T cell clonotyping in hematopoietic cell transplantation. This sample's time point: recipient sample about 28 days before transplant, after cytoreduction. Libraries were prepared by immunoSEQ multiplex PCR; TCRdb keeps only in-frame clonotypes and omits some of them. The sample yields some 18,000 clones, 86% seen once. The material was peripheral blood mononuclear cells, obtained before stem cell transplant. These receptors were obtained from a man aged 50 to 59 with acute myeloid leukemia. Some clones in this sample may be carry-over from other donors' samples.

The chain couples TRBV5-6 to TRBJ1-6, with D unclear. Per the germline V gene, CDR1 is SGHDT and CDR2 is YYEEEE. The CDR3 loop spans 14 amino acids. V was pared by 3 bases and J by 9 bases, with 13 bases between. CDR3 nucleotide sequence: TGTGCCAGCAGCTCCAGGTCGGCCCTTTCACCCCTCCACTTT. Translating it yields CASSSRSALSPLHF.

The gene calls are TRBV27 and TRBJ2-1; TRBD2 agrees at 10 bases. V was clipped by 1 base and J by 5 bases; unmatched bases: 2. CDR1 and CDR2 from the germline V gene are MNHEY and SMNVEV (reference sequence). This CDR3 has 15 residues. The CDR3 here is CASSLWTSGNNEQFF. The CDR3 nucleotides read TGTGCCAGCAGTTTATGGACTAGCGGAAACAATGAGCAGTTCTTC.